Listed below are T cell receptor beta chains from one sample, sequenced in a study of cytomegalovirus exposure and HLA in healthy donors. Clones were sequenced by immunoSEQ multiplex PCR, and TCRdb holds only the in-frame ones, with some missing. The data contain 100,000 to 150,000 clones, over 60% of them singletons. The sequenced material came from PBMCs. These receptors were collected from a female donor in good health and CMV-seronegative. CDR3s include the opening cysteine and the closing phenylalanine or tryptophan. A D gene is named only where the DNA matches it firmly. Expanded clones are given a class, and other clones once, few, many or no size at all.

v_call	d_call	clone_size	j_call	cdr3_aa	cdr3_nt
TRBV6-5	TRBD1	-	TRBJ2-2	CASSGGPGGDRELFF	TGTGCCAGCAGCGGAGGCCCAGGGGGCGACCGGGAGCTGTTTTTT
TRBV28	-	-	TRBJ1-1	CASSSPQAGGTEAFF	TGTGCCAGCAGTTCACCCCAGGCAGGAGGCACTGAAGCTTTCTTT
TRBV25-1	-	-	TRBJ1-1	CASNREGSRTEAFF	TGTGCCAGCAATAGGGAGGGCTCGAGGACTGAAGCTTTCTTT
TRBV5-1	-	-	TRBJ2-1	CASSSAKTSPLNEQFF	TGCGCCAGCAGCTCCGCCAAAACTAGTCCGCTCAATGAGCAGTTCTTC
TRBV5-5	TRBD1	-	TRBJ1-2	CASSDGQASYGYTF	TGTGCCAGCAGCGACGGACAGGCCTCCTATGGCTACACCTTC
TRBV29-1	TRBD1	-	TRBJ1-2	CSVEVGQGLGYTF	TGCAGCGTTGAAGTCGGACAGGGTCTTGGCTACACCTTC
TRBV2	TRBD1	-	TRBJ1-4	CASSGQGAVEKLFF	TGTGCCAGCAGTGGACAGGGGGCAGTGGAAAAACTGTTTTTT
TRBV5-5	TRBD1	once	TRBJ1-2	CASSQSTGGAYGYTF	TGTGCCAGCAGCCAGTCGACAGGGGGCGCTTATGGCTACACCTTC
TRBV11-3	TRBD1	-	TRBJ2-4	CASSGQANIQYF	TGTGCCAGCAGCGGACAGGCGAACATTCAGTACTTC
TRBV14	-	-	TRBJ2-7	CASSQEFRYEQYF	TGTGCCAGCAGCCAAGAGTTCCGGTACGAGCAGTACTTC
TRBV6-6	TRBD2	-	TRBJ2-2	CASSETSGGGSGELFF	TGTGCCAGTTCAGAGACTAGCGGGGGTGGAAGCGGGGAGCTGTTTTTT
TRBV19	-	few	TRBJ2-4	CASSIDLSTRGVSNIQYF	TGTGCCAGTAGTATAGATCTAAGTACCCGCGGAGTATCGAACATTCAGTACTTC
TRBV10-2	TRBD1	-	TRBJ1-1	CATGQGNTEAFF	TGCGCCACGGGACAGGGGAACACTGAAGCTTTCTTT
TRBV6-5	TRBD1	-	TRBJ1-2	CASSYGTLGGSYGYTF	TGTGCCAGCAGTTACGGCACCTTAGGGGGCAGCTATGGCTACACCTTC
TRBV29-1	-	few	TRBJ2-1	CSVEFDSASSYNEQFF	TGCAGCGTTGAGTTCGATTCAGCGAGCTCCTACAATGAGCAGTTCTTC
TRBV6-1	-	few	TRBJ2-7	CASSEVRWPDPPEQYF	TGTGCCAGCAGTGAAGTACGTTGGCCAGATCCGCCCGAGCAGTACTTC
TRBV7-3	-	-	TRBJ2-3	CASSLSTLSTDTQYF	TGTGCCAGCAGCTTAAGCACATTGAGCACAGATACGCAGTATTTT
TRBV9	-	-	TRBJ1-2	CASSAWTAGGGYTF	TGTGCCAGCAGCGCATGGACAGCCGGTGGTGGCTACACCTTC
TRBV5-1	-	-	TRBJ2-7	CASSFARSYEQYF	TGCGCCAGCAGCTTCGCCAGATCTTACGAGCAGTACTTC
TRBV6-1	-	-	TRBJ1-1	CASSDPLAWAFF	TGTGCCAGCAGTGACCCATTGGCTTGGGCTTTCTTT
TRBV2	TRBD1	-	TRBJ1-2	CASSFRQGEEGYTF	TGTGCCAGCAGTTTTAGACAGGGGGAGGAGGGCTACACCTTC